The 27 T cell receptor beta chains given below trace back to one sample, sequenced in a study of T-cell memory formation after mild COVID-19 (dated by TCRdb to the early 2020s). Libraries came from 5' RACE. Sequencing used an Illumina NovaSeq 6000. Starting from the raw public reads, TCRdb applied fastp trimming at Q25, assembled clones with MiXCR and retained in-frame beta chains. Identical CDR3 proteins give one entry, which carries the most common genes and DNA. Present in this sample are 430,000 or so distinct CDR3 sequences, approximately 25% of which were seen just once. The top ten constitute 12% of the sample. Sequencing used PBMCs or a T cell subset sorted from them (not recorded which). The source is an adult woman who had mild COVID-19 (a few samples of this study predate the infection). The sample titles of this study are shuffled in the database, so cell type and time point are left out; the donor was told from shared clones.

Here the CDR3 reads CASSPGPPDYEQYF. DNA of the CDR3: TGTGCCAGCAGTCCGGGACCGCCGGACTACGAGCAGTACTTC. The chain carries TRBV2 and TRBJ2-7; D is perhaps TRBD1 or TRBD2 (5 bases each). The CDR3 extends over 14 amino acids. V was shortened by 5 bases and J by 3 bases, with 14 bases between the two germline ends. The V gene's germline CDR1 is SNHLY and CDR2 FYNNEI.

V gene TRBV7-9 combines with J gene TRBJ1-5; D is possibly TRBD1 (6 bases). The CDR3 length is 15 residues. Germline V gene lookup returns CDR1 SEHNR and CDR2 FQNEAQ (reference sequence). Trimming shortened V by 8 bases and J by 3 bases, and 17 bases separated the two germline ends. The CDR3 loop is CASEEGGADNQPQHF. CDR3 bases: TGTGCCAGCGAAGAAGGGGGGGCGGACAATCAGCCCCAGCATTTT.

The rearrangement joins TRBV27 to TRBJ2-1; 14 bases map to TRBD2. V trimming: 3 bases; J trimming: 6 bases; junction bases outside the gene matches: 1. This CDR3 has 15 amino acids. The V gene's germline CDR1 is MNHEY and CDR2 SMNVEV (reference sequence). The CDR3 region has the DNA TGTGCCAGCAGTTTCGGGACTAGCGGGGGCAATGAGCAGTTCTTC. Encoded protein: CASSFGTSGGNEQFF.

The CDR3 protein is CASSLVGTGPEAFF. DNA of the CDR3: TGTGCCAGCAGCTTAGTAGGTACAGGCCCTGAAGCTTTCTTT. This sequence joins TRBV7-2 and TRBJ1-1, with a weak D call TRBD1 (5 bases). This CDR3 comprises 14 residues. The V gene's germline CDR1 is SGHTA and CDR2 FQGNSA. Trimming stripped 1 base from V and 6 bases from J, with 12 bases between.

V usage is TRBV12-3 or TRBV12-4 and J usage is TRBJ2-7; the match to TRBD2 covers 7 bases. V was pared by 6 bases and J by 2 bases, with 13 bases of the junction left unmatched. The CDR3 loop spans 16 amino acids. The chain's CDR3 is CASSPGMGLTTYEQYF. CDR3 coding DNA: TGTGCCAGCAGCCCGGGTATGGGACTAACTACCTACGAGCAGTACTTC.

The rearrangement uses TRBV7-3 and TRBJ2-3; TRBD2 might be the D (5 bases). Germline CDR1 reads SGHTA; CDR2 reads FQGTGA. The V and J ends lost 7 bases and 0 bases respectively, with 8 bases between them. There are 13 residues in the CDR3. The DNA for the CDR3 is TGTGCCAGCAAAGCGGCTAGCACAGATACGCAGTATTTT. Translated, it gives CASKAASTDTQYF.

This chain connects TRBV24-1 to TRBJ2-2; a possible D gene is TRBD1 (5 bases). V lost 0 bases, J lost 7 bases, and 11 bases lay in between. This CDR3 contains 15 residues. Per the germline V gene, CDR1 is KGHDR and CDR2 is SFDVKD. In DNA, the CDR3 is TGTGCCACCAGTGATTTGCAGGGTCCCGGCGGGGAGCTGTTTTTT. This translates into CATSDLQGPGGELFF.

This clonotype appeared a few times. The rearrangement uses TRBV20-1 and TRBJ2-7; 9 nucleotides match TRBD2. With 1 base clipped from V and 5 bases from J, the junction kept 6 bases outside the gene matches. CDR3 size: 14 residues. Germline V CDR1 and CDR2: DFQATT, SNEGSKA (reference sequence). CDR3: CSARVREGLNEQYF. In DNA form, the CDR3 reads TGCAGTGCTAGAGTGCGGGAGGGCCTCAACGAGCAGTACTTC.

The CDR3 DNA is TGTGCCAGCAGCCCTCGAACCGGGACCAATAATTCACCCCTCCACTTT. Encoded protein: CASSPRTGTNNSPLHF. The chain carries TRBV11-3 and TRBJ1-6; possible D gene TRBD1, 5 bases. V gave up 5 bases and J gave up 5 bases, with 16 bases separating them. Looked up from germline, CDR1 is SGHNT and CDR2 is YENEEA. This CDR3 spans 16 amino acids.

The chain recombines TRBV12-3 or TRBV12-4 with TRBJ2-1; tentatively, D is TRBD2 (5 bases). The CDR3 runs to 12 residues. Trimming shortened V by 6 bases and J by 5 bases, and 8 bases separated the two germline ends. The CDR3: CASRRTDNEQFF. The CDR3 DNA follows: TGTGCCAGCAGACGGACTGACAATGAGCAGTTCTTC.

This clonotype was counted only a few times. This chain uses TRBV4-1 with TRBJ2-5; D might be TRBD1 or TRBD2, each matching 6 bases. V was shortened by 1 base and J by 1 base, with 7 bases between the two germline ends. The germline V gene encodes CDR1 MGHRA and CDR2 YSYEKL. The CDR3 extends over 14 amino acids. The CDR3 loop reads CASSQGGAQETQYF. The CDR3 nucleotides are TGCGCCAGCAGCCAAGGGGGGGCCCAAGAGACCCAGTACTTC.

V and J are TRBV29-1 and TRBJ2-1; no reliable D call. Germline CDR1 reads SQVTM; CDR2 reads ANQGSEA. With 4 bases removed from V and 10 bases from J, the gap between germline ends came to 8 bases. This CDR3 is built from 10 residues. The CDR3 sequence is CSVGEFEQFF. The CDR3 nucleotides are TGCAGCGTTGGAGAGTTCGAGCAGTTCTTC.

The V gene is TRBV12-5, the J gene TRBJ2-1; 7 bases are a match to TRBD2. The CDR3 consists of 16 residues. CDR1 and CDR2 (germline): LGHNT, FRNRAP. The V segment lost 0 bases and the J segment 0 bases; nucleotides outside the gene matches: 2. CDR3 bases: TGTGCTAGTGGTTTGGTACGCGGGAGCTCCTACAATGAGCAGTTCTTC. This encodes CASGLVRGSSYNEQFF.

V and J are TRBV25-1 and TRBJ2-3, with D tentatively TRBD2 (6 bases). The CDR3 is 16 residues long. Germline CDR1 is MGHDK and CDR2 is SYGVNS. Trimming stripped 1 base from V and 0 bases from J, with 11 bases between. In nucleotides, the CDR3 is TGTGCCAGCAGTGAATCCCCAGGGAGGAGCACAGATACGCAGTATTTT. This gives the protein CASSESPGRSTDTQYF.

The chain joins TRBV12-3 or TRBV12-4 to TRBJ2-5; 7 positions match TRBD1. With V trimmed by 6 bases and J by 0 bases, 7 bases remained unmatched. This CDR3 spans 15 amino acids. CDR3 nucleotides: TGTGCCAGCAGCCAAGGACAGGAGTACCAAGAGACCCAGTACTTC. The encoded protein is CASSQGQEYQETQYF.

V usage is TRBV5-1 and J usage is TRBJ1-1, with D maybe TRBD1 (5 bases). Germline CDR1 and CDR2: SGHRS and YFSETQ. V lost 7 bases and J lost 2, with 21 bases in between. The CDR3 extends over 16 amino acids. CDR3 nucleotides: TGCGCCAGCCTATCCCGGGACGGCCGAGGCAACACTGAAGCTTTCTTT. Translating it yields CASLSRDGRGNTEAFF. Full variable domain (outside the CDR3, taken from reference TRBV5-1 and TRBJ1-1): KAGVTQTPRYLIKTRGQQVTLSCSPISGHRSVSWYQQTPGQGLQFLFEYFSETQRNKGNFPGRFSGRQFSNSRSEMNVSTLELGDSALYLCASLSRDGRGNTEAFFGQGTRLTVV.

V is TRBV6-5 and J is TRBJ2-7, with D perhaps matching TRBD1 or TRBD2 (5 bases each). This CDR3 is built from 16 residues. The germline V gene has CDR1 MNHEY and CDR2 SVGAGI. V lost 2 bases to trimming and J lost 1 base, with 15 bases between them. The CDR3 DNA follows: TGTGCCAGCAGTTACATTGGTGGGTGGGGGTCCTACGAGCAGTACTTC. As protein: CASSYIGGWGSYEQYF.

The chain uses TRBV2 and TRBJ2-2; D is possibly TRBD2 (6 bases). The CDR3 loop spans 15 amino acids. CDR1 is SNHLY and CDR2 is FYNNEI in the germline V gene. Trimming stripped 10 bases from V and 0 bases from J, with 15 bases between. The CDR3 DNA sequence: TGTGCCACCTGCCCTAGCGCCGCGAACACCGGGGAGCTGTTTTTT. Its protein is CATCPSAANTGELFF.

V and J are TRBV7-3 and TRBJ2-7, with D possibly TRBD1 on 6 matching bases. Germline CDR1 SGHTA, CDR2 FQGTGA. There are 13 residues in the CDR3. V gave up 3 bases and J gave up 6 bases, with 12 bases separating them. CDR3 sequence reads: CASSFLQGSEQYF. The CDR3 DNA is TGTGCCAGCAGCTTTCTCCAGGGGAGCGAGCAGTACTTC.

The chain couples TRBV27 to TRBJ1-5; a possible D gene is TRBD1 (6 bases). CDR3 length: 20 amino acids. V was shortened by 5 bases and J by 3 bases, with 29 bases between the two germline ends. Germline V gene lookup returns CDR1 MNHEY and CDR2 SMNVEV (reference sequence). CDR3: CASSPIWTFGQLSTNQPQHF. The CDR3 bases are TGTGCCAGCAGTCCAATATGGACATTTGGACAGTTGAGCACCAATCAGCCCCAGCATTTT.

The CDR3 region has the DNA TGCGCCAGCAGCTCTGGGCCCGACGTTTTCACTGAAGCTTTCTTT. Protein sequence: CASSSGPDVFTEAFF. The V and J genes are TRBV5-1 and TRBJ1-1; no definite D call. V was pared by 3 bases and J by 4 bases, with 16 bases between. CDR3 size: 15 residues. CDR1 SGHRS and CDR2 YFSETQ come from the germline V gene.

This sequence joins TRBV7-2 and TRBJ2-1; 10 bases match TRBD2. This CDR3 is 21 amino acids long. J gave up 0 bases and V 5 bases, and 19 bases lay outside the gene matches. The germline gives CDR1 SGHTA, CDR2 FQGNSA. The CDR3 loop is CASSLPSPSGSPPSSYNEQFF. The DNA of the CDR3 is TGTGCCAGCAGCCTCCCTAGCCCTAGCGGGAGCCCCCCCAGCTCCTACAATGAGCAGTTCTTC. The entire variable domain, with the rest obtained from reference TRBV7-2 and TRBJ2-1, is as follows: GAGVSQSPSNKVTEKGKDVELRCDPISGHTALYWYRQSLGQGLEFLIYFQGNSAPDKSGLPSDRFSAERTGGSVSTLTIQRTQQEDSAVYLCASSLPSPSGSPPSSYNEQFFGPGTRLTVL.

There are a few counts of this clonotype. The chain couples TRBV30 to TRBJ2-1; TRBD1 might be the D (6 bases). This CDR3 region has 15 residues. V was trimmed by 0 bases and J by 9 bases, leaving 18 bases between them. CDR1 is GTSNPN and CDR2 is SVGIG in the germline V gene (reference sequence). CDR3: CAWSVTGQGFVEQFF. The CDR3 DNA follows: TGTGCCTGGAGTGTAACCGGCCAGGGGTTCGTTGAGCAGTTCTTC.

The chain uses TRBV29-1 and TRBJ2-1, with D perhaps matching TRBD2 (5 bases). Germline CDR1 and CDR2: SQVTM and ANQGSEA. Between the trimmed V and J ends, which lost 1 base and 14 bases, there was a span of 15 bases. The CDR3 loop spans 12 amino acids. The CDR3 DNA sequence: TGCAGCGTTGAAGTTTTAACGCGGGCTAAGTTCTTC. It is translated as CSVEVLTRAKFF.

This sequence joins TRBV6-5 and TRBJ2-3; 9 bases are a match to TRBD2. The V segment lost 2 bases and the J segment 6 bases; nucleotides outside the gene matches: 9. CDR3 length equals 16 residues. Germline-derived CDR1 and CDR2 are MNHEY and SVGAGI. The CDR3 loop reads CASSYRVAGVGDTQYF. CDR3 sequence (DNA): TGTGCCAGCAGTTACCGGGTAGCGGGAGTCGGGGATACGCAGTATTTT.

CDR3 sequence reads: CASSQDAHGVAKNIQYF. Written as DNA, the CDR3 is TGTGCCAGCAGCCAAGACGCGCACGGCGTAGCCAAAAACATTCAGTACTTC. The V and J genes are TRBV4-2 and TRBJ2-4; the D is unclear. The V gene lost 0 bases and the J gene lost 0 bases, with 12 bases spanning the gap. CDR1 is LGHNA, CDR2 YNFKEQ, per germline. This CDR3 contains 17 residues.

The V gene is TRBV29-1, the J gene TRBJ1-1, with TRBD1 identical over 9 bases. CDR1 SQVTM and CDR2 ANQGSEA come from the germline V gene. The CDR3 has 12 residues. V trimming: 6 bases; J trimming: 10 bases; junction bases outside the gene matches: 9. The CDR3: CSVPRQGEGAFF. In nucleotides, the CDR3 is TGCAGCGTCCCCAGACAGGGGGAAGGAGCTTTCTTT.